A selection of T cell receptor beta chains follows, all from one sample in a study of T cells in narcolepsy. Assay: immunoSEQ multiplex PCR; the TCRdb copy retains only in-frame clones and omits some. This sample has just over 20,000 clones, with around four fifths found just once. The sample comprised memory (CD45RA-) CD4+ T cells from blood. Receptor source: a human donor in good health. The CDR3 runs from the conserved cysteine through the conserved F or W. The order of the fields is V gene, D gene, clone size, J gene, CDR3 protein, CDR3 DNA. The D gene is left open where the match is weak. Not all rows give a size; the values are once, few, many and, for expanded clones, a class.

v_gene: TRBV4-3
d_gene: TRBD2
abundance: -
j_gene: TRBJ2-3
CDR3aa: CASSRGLAGGQADTQYF
CDR3nt: TGCGCCAGCAGCCGCGGACTAGCGGGGGGGCAGGCAGATACGCAGTATTTT

v_gene: TRBV6-1
d_gene: TRBD1
abundance: -
j_gene: TRBJ1-5
CDR3aa: CASKTGVSNQPQHF
CDR3nt: TGTGCCAGCAAGACAGGGGTTAGCAATCAGCCCCAGCATTTT

v_gene: TRBV7-2
d_gene: -
abundance: -
j_gene: TRBJ1-1
CDR3aa: CASSSQKGVTEAFF
CDR3nt: TGTGCCAGCAGCTCCCAAAAGGGTGTTACTGAAGCTTTCTTT

v_gene: TRBV10-1
d_gene: -
abundance: -
j_gene: TRBJ1-3
CDR3aa: CASSDYQWSGTGGNTIYF
CDR3nt: TGCGCCAGCAGTGACTACCAGTGGTCAGGGACGGGTGGAAACACCATATATTTT

v_gene: TRBV7-9
d_gene: TRBD1
abundance: -
j_gene: TRBJ2-3
CDR3aa: CASSPETGWMYF
CDR3nt: TGTGCCAGCAGCCCAGAGACAGGGTGGATGTATTTT

v_gene: TRBV15
d_gene: -
abundance: -
j_gene: TRBJ1-2
CDR3aa: CATSGALTGYTF
CDR3nt: TGTGCCACCAGCGGAGCCCTCACTGGCTACACCTTC

v_gene: TRBV4-2
d_gene: TRBD2
abundance: once
j_gene: TRBJ2-1
CDR3aa: CASSQGASSGRWVEQFF
CDR3nt: TGTGCCAGCAGCCAAGGGGCATCTAGCGGGAGGTGGGTTGAGCAGTTCTTC

v_gene: TRBV18
d_gene: -
abundance: -
j_gene: TRBJ2-7
CDR3aa: CASSPQSGYEQYF
CDR3nt: TGTGCCAGCTCACCACAGTCTGGGTACGAGCAGTACTTC

v_gene: TRBV25-1
d_gene: -
abundance: -
j_gene: TRBJ1-6
CDR3aa: CASSESGYSPLHF
CDR3nt: TGTGCCAGCAGTGAGTCGGGGTATTCACCCCTCCACTTT

v_gene: TRBV9
d_gene: TRBD2
abundance: -
j_gene: TRBJ2-1
CDR3aa: CASSVGDSGRRDEQFF
CDR3nt: TGTGCCAGCAGCGTAGGAGATAGCGGGAGAAGGGATGAGCAGTTCTTC

v_gene: TRBV2
d_gene: TRBD2
abundance: -
j_gene: TRBJ2-4
CDR3aa: CASVTGLAGNIQYF
CDR3nt: TGTGCCAGCGTCACGGGACTAGCTGGCAACATTCAGTACTTC

v_gene: TRBV4-3
d_gene: -
abundance: -
j_gene: TRBJ2-3
CDR3aa: CASSQVGGTDTQYF
CDR3nt: TGCGCCAGCAGCCAAGTGGGGGGCACAGATACGCAGTATTTT

v_gene: TRBV18
d_gene: -
abundance: -
j_gene: TRBJ2-7
CDR3aa: CASSPYGESYEQYF
CDR3nt: TGTGCCAGCTCACCATACGGGGAATCCTACGAGCAGTACTTC

v_gene: TRBV18
d_gene: -
abundance: -
j_gene: TRBJ1-1
CDR3aa: CASSPKHTEAFF
CDR3nt: TGTGCCAGCTCCCCGAAGCACACTGAAGCTTTCTTT

v_gene: TRBV5-5
d_gene: -
abundance: -
j_gene: TRBJ2-1
CDR3aa: CASSFTSPLSYNEQFF
CDR3nt: TGTGCCAGCAGCTTTACTAGCCCACTATCCTACAATGAGCAGTTCTTC

v_gene: TRBV7-9
d_gene: -
abundance: few
j_gene: TRBJ2-3
CDR3aa: CASSLLGRALTDTQYF
CDR3nt: TGTGCCAGCAGCTTATTAGGGCGGGCTCTCACAGATACGCAGTATTTT

v_gene: TRBV12-5
d_gene: -
abundance: -
j_gene: TRBJ1-5
CDR3aa: CASTGRPNQPQHF
CDR3nt: TGTGCTAGTACTGGACGGCCAAATCAGCCCCAGCATTTT

v_gene: TRBV10-3
d_gene: -
abundance: -
j_gene: TRBJ2-2
CDR3aa: CAIREDGPGELFF
CDR3nt: TGTGCCATCAGGGAGGACGGGCCCGGGGAGCTGTTTTTT

v_gene: TRBV6-6
d_gene: -
abundance: -
j_gene: TRBJ1-6
CDR3aa: CASSYSKRDSPLHF
CDR3nt: TGTGCCAGCAGTTACTCGAAAAGGGATTCACCCCTCCACTTT

v_gene: TRBV29-1
d_gene: -
abundance: few
j_gene: TRBJ1-2
CDR3aa: CSVGGGSSSNYGYTF
CDR3nt: TGCAGCGTTGGGGGGGGCAGTTCCTCTAACTATGGCTACACCTTC

v_gene: TRBV10-3
d_gene: TRBD1
abundance: once
j_gene: TRBJ1-2
CDR3aa: CAISNRDRGRGGYGYTF
CDR3nt: TGTGCCATCAGTAACCGGGACAGGGGGCGCGGAGGCTATGGCTACACCTTC

v_gene: TRBV2
d_gene: -
abundance: few
j_gene: TRBJ2-1
CDR3aa: CASSEVRGNEQFF
CDR3nt: TGTGCCAGCAGTGAAGTCAGGGGCAATGAGCAGTTCTTC

v_gene: TRBV6-6
d_gene: TRBD1
abundance: few
j_gene: TRBJ2-5
CDR3aa: CASSYSKTGGRETQYF
CDR3nt: TGTGCCAGCAGTTACTCCAAGACAGGGGGCAGGGAGACCCAGTACTTC

v_gene: TRBV4-3
d_gene: TRBD1
abundance: -
j_gene: TRBJ1-1
CDR3aa: CASSLWTGTNTEAFF
CDR3nt: TGCGCCAGCAGCTTATGGACAGGGACGAACACTGAAGCTTTCTTT

v_gene: TRBV7-9
d_gene: -
abundance: few
j_gene: TRBJ2-7
CDR3aa: CASSLRSEGEQYF
CDR3nt: TGTGCCAGCAGCCTTAGAAGTGAGGGAGAGCAGTACTTC

v_gene: TRBV9
d_gene: TRBD2
abundance: -
j_gene: TRBJ2-3
CDR3aa: CASSPRTSLDTQYF
CDR3nt: TGTGCCAGCAGCCCTCGGACTAGTTTAGATACGCAGTATTTT

v_gene: TRBV29-1
d_gene: -
abundance: -
j_gene: TRBJ1-2
CDR3aa: CSVERIRGYTF
CDR3nt: TGCAGCGTTGAGCGGATACGTGGCTACACCTTC

v_gene: TRBV7-9
d_gene: -
abundance: -
j_gene: TRBJ2-1
CDR3aa: CASSPRDNEQFF
CDR3nt: TGTGCCAGCAGCCCTCGGGACAATGAGCAGTTCTTC

v_gene: TRBV6-5
d_gene: -
abundance: -
j_gene: TRBJ1-1
CDR3aa: CASDNTGFGAFF
CDR3nt: TGTGCCAGTGATAATACAGGGTTTGGAGCTTTCTTT

v_gene: TRBV9
d_gene: TRBD2
abundance: -
j_gene: TRBJ2-5
CDR3aa: CASSAQAGGPSQTQYF
CDR3nt: TGTGCCAGCAGCGCCCAAGCGGGGGGGCCTTCTCAGACCCAGTACTTC

v_gene: TRBV4-3
d_gene: TRBD2
abundance: few
j_gene: TRBJ2-1
CDR3aa: CASSRGTSGRWVEQFF
CDR3nt: TGCGCCAGCAGCCGCGGGACTAGCGGGAGGTGGGTTGAGCAGTTCTTC

v_gene: TRBV5-1
d_gene: TRBD1
abundance: -
j_gene: TRBJ2-4
CDR3aa: CASSLVVGGLNIQYF
CDR3nt: TGCGCCAGCAGCTTGGTCGTAGGGGGCCTAAACATTCAGTACTTC

v_gene: TRBV27
d_gene: -
abundance: -
j_gene: TRBJ2-2
CDR3aa: CASSPIKIIGAGELFF
CDR3nt: TGTGCCAGCAGTCCGATAAAAATTATTGGGGCTGGGGAGCTGTTTTTT

v_gene: TRBV2
d_gene: -
abundance: -
j_gene: TRBJ1-6
CDR3aa: CASSERRLRESPLHF
CDR3nt: TGTGCCAGCAGTGAACGGCGGCTAAGGGAGTCACCCCTCCACTTT

v_gene: TRBV7-9
d_gene: TRBD1
abundance: -
j_gene: TRBJ2-7
CDR3aa: CASSLATGGYEQYF
CDR3nt: TGTGCCAGCAGCTTAGCGACAGGGGGCTACGAGCAGTACTTC

v_gene: TRBV9
d_gene: -
abundance: -
j_gene: TRBJ2-5
CDR3aa: CASNTVPEETQYF
CDR3nt: TGTGCCAGCAACACCGTCCCGGAAGAGACCCAGTACTTC

v_gene: TRBV11-1
d_gene: -
abundance: -
j_gene: TRBJ1-4
CDR3aa: CASSFHRDEKLFF
CDR3nt: TGTGCCAGCAGCTTCCACAGGGATGAAAAACTGTTTTTT

v_gene: TRBV7-2
d_gene: -
abundance: -
j_gene: TRBJ2-2
CDR3aa: CASSFSLDYSPGELFF
CDR3nt: TGTGCCAGCAGCTTTAGTTTGGACTACAGTCCCGGGGAGCTGTTTTTT

v_gene: TRBV21-1
d_gene: -
abundance: -
j_gene: TRBJ1-5
CDR3aa: CASSKLDRENQPQHF
CDR3nt: TGTGCCAGCAGCAAATTGGACAGGGAAAATCAGCCCCAGCATTTT

v_gene: TRBV9
d_gene: TRBD1
abundance: -
j_gene: TRBJ2-7
CDR3aa: CASSPRQGVGSYEQYF
CDR3nt: TGTGCCAGCAGCCCACGACAGGGGGTCGGGTCCTACGAGCAGTACTTC

v_gene: TRBV5-1
d_gene: TRBD1
abundance: -
j_gene: TRBJ2-6
CDR3aa: CASSLGGTGGAGANVLTF
CDR3nt: TGCGCCAGCAGCTTGGGCGGGACAGGGGGAGCTGGGGCCAACGTCCTGACTTTC

v_gene: TRBV7-2
d_gene: -
abundance: -
j_gene: TRBJ1-4
CDR3aa: CASSFEGANEKLFF
CDR3nt: TGTGCCAGCAGCTTTGAGGGGGCTAATGAAAAACTGTTTTTT

v_gene: TRBV5-4
d_gene: TRBD2
abundance: -
j_gene: TRBJ2-5
CDR3aa: CASSLERGEEYF
CDR3nt: TGTGCCAGCAGCTTGGAGCGGGGGGAGGAGTACTTC

v_gene: TRBV9
d_gene: -
abundance: -
j_gene: TRBJ2-1
CDR3aa: CASSAQEEQFF
CDR3nt: TGTGCCAGCAGTGCTCAGGAGGAGCAGTTCTTC

v_gene: TRBV9
d_gene: TRBD1
abundance: -
j_gene: TRBJ1-6
CDR3aa: CASSARDRGANDNSPLHF
CDR3nt: TGTGCCAGCAGCGCCCGGGACAGGGGCGCGAATGATAATTCACCCCTCCACTTT

v_gene: TRBV5-4
d_gene: TRBD1
abundance: -
j_gene: TRBJ1-1
CDR3aa: CASSLDRGEAFF
CDR3nt: TGTGCCAGCAGCTTGGACAGGGGGGAAGCTTTCTTT

v_gene: TRBV30
d_gene: -
abundance: -
j_gene: TRBJ1-6
CDR3aa: CAWRTGSISPLHF
CDR3nt: TGTGCCTGGAGAACAGGGTCAATTTCACCCCTCCACTTT

v_gene: TRBV29-1
d_gene: -
abundance: -
j_gene: TRBJ2-5
CDR3aa: CSAALTETQYF
CDR3nt: TGCAGCGCAGCACTGACGGAGACCCAGTACTTC

v_gene: TRBV19
d_gene: TRBD1
abundance: -
j_gene: TRBJ2-1
CDR3aa: CASSKTTGARFYNEQFF
CDR3nt: TGTGCCAGTAGTAAAACCACAGGGGCCCGATTTTACAATGAGCAGTTCTTC

v_gene: TRBV5-6
d_gene: -
abundance: -
j_gene: TRBJ1-2
CDR3aa: CASSLAGGQAYGYTF
CDR3nt: TGTGCCAGCAGCTTGGCTGGGGGGCAGGCCTATGGCTACACCTTC

v_gene: TRBV11-2
d_gene: -
abundance: -
j_gene: TRBJ2-7
CDR3aa: CASSPAAERYEQYF
CDR3nt: TGTGCCAGCAGCCCCGCCGCGGAACGCTACGAGCAGTACTTC

v_gene: TRBV7-2
d_gene: -
abundance: once
j_gene: TRBJ1-3
CDR3aa: CASSSDYSGNTIYF
CDR3nt: TGTGCCAGCAGCTCCGATTACTCTGGAAACACCATATATTTT

v_gene: TRBV5-1
d_gene: -
abundance: -
j_gene: TRBJ1-1
CDR3aa: CASSLMQLNTEAFF
CDR3nt: TGCGCCAGCAGCTTGATGCAATTGAACACTGAAGCTTTCTTT

v_gene: TRBV19
d_gene: -
abundance: -
j_gene: TRBJ1-5
CDR3aa: CASSINIRGWEQPQHF
CDR3nt: TGTGCCAGTAGTATAAATATAAGGGGGTGGGAACAGCCCCAGCATTTT